This T cell receptor (beta chain) was captured by sequencing in a study of T cell responses to AZD1222 COVID-19 vaccine. The V gene's germline CDR1 is MNHEY and CDR2 SVGAGI. V gave up 6 bases and J gave up 5 bases; unmatched junction bases: 3. The CDR3 contains 12 residues. Sequencing used immunoSEQ multiplex PCR; TCRdb keeps in-frame clones, though not all of them. The sample includes 120,000 or so clones, approximately 85% of them seen just once. Worth noting for this clone: The antigen is unknown.

Study-level results: Spike-wide vaccine-associated CD4 TCRs dominated at 160-218 and 743-854. Donors in the cohort were predominantly white British and more often female, and clonal diversity was possibly underestimated.

This sequence joins TRBV6-5 and TRBJ1-1; 7 bases map to TRBD1. The material sequenced was peripheral blood, taken on day 0 of AZD1222 vaccination. The clonotype originates from an adult in good health. The CDR3 sequence: CASSPGGTEAFF. CDR3 bases: TGTGCCAGCAGCCCAGGGGGGACTGAAGCTTTCTTT.